This T cell receptor (beta chain) appears in the sequencing data of a study of cytomegalovirus exposure and HLA in healthy donors. Primers for the PCR totalled 60 Vbeta and 13 Jbeta. In the study's own analysis: An analysis performed later counted about 80 million unique TCR beta chains (around 9.9 million of them shared). Sequencing used immunoSEQ multiplex PCR; TCRdb keeps in-frame clones, though not all of them. Clone size and the V and J calls come from that table; the DNA yielded D and trimming. This repertoire shows approximately 150,000 clones, roughly 80% found once; its top ten account for 2.5% to 3.5%. This clone has more than one count but fewer than ten. Its antigen is undetermined. Germline V gives CDR1 MNHEY, CDR2 SVGAGI. The CDR3 sequence is 13 residues long. V lost 6 bases, J lost 0 bases, and 8 bases lay in between. Overall study findings and caveats: With high specificity and sensitivity, the classifier reportedly diagnosed cytomegalovirus status. The authors excluded some V segments, including TRBV6-2 and TRBV6-3, as indistinguishable. For most TCR sequences rarity was the rule, although some public TCRs occurred in many donors.

The chain has TRBV6-5 and TRBJ1-1; D gene unclear. The TCR sequence derives from a woman aged 25 to 39 in good health and CMV-seronegative. The sample was PBMCs. CDR3 protein: CASRNGVNTEAFF. CDR3 in DNA: TGTGCCAGCAGAAACGGAGTGAACACTGAAGCTTTCTTT.